This T cell receptor beta chain originates from a study of CD8 T cells in Susac syndrome. Random hexamers served to reverse transcribe roughly 0.45 to 1 ug RNA. A single record per CDR3 protein comes from TCRdb applying MiXCR to the immunoSEQ multiplex PCR reads. The table shows tens of thousands of distinct CDR3 sequences, with 85% to 95% occurring only once. The CDR3 spans 15 residues. With 5 bases removed from V and 5 bases from J, the gap between germline ends came to 16 bases. CDR1 and CDR2 from the germline V gene are LGHDT and YNNKEL (reference sequence). The sequence came from a human donor with Susac syndrome. Sequencing was done on a sample of CD4+ T cells from PBMCs. The gene calls are TRBV3-1 and TRBJ1-5; TRBD1 might be the D (6 bases). The CDR3 protein is CASSSQGKGDQPQHF. The DNA of the CDR3 is TGTGCCAGCAGCTCACAGGGCAAGGGTGATCAGCCCCAGCATTTT.